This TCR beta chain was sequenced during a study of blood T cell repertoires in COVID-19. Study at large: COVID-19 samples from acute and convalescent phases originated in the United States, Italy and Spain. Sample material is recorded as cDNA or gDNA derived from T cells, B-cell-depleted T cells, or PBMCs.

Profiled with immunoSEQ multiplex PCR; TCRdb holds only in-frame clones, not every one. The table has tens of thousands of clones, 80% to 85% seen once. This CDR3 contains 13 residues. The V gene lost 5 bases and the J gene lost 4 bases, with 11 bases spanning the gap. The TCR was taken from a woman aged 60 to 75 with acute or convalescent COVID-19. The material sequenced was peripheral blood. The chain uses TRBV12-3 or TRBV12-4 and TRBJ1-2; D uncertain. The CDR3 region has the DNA TGTGCCAGCAGTGTTGGGAGGGCCTATGGCTACACCTTC. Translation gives CASSVGRAYGYTF.